One sample yielded the 17 T cell receptor beta chains listed below, sequenced in a study of shared clonotypes between healthy human individuals. Sequencing was performed with immunoSEQ multiplex PCR; in TCRdb, only in-frame clones are kept and a portion is missing. Of roughly 2.6 million clones listed, around nine tenths are singletons. Sequencing was done on a sample of naive CD4+ T cells sorted from blood. As to subset: CD45RA+ positively selected. The receptors come from a man between 18 and 35 years old in good health.

Regarding this clone: Other DNA sequences from this sample encode an identical CDR3 as well. J is TRBJ2-3 and V is TRBV5-1; D is possibly TRBD2 (5 bases). Trimming left V 1 base short and J 0 bases short, with 6 bases between. Germline V gene data show CDR1 as SGHRS and CDR2 as YFSETQ. CDR3 size: 14 residues. CDR3 sequence reads: CASSLRTSTDTQYF. In DNA form, the CDR3 reads TGCGCCAGCAGCTTGCGGACTAGCACAGATACGCAGTATTTT. Based on the CDR3 plus reference TRBV5-1 and TRBJ2-3, the full variable domain is KAGVTQTPRYLIKTRGQQVTLSCSPISGHRSVSWYQQTPGQGLQFLFEYFSETQRNKGNFPGRFSGRQFSNSRSEMNVSTLELGDSALYLCASSLRTSTDTQYFGPGTRLTVL.

This clone was seen a single time. This rearrangement joins TRBV5-8 to TRBJ2-3; TRBD1 might be the D (6 bases). The CDR3 length is 16 residues. The V end lost 1 base, the J end lost 2 bases, and 14 bases lay between the germline ends. Per the germline V gene, CDR1 is SGHTS and CDR2 is YDEGEE. The chain's CDR3 is CASSLQGFPLTDTQYF. For the CDR3, the DNA is TGTGCCAGCAGCTTGCAGGGGTTCCCTCTCACAGATACGCAGTATTTT. The full variable domain, with the rest looked up from reference TRBV5-8 and TRBJ2-3, is EAGVTQSPTHLIKTRGQQATLRCSPISGHTSVYWYQQALGLGLQFLLWYDEGEERNRGNFPPRFSGRQFPNYSSELNVNALELEDSALYLCASSLQGFPLTDTQYFGPGTRLTVL.

Worth noting for this clone: Other nucleotide sequences in the sample specify the same CDR3. V gene TRBV5-1 combines with J gene TRBJ1-5, with D unresolved. Trimming pared 1 base from V and 2 bases from J, leaving 7 bases between. Germline CDR1 SGHRS, CDR2 YFSETQ. The CDR3 sequence is 14 residues long. CDR3 amino acids: CASSLSGGNQPQHF. CDR3 DNA sequence: TGCGCCAGCAGCTTGAGCGGGGGCAATCAGCCCCAGCATTTT.

The chain carries TRBV30 and TRBJ1-6; no definite D call. The V and J ends lost 4 bases and 2 bases respectively, with 12 bases between them. Germline CDR1 GTSNPN, CDR2 SVGIG (reference sequence). CDR3 length equals 15 residues. DNA for the CDR3: TGTGCCTGGACGCTCGGCAGTACCTATAATTCACCCCTCCACTTT. Protein sequence: CAWTLGSTYNSPLHF. The full variable domain, its missing parts supplied by reference TRBV30 and TRBJ1-6, is SQTIHQWPATLVQPVGSPLSLECTVEGTSNPNLYWYRQAAGRGLQLLFYSVGIGQISSEVPQNLSASRPQDRQFILSSKKLLLSDSGFYLCAWTLGSTYNSPLHFGNGTRLTVT.

Concerning this clone: This sequence may be a read error, since a much larger clone differs from it by one base. The genes are TRBV6-5 and TRBJ2-2; D is undetermined. The CDR3 is 12 residues long. Trimming took off 5 bases at V and 4 bases at J, with 5 bases between the two ends. The germline V gene has CDR1 MNHEY and CDR2 SVGAGI. CDR3 amino acids: CASSQVTGELFF. CDR3 coding DNA: TGTGCCAGCAGTCAGGTCACCGGGGAGCTGTTTTTT.

This sequence joins TRBV27 and TRBJ1-2, with 10 positions matching TRBD1. CDR1 and CDR2 from the germline V gene are MNHEY and SMNVEV (reference sequence). There are 16 residues in the CDR3. The J segment lost 2 bases and the V segment lost 6 bases, leaving 9 bases of the junction unmatched. The CDR3, as DNA: TGTGCCAGCAGCCCCGGACCGGGACAGGGGAACTATGGCTACACCTTC. It encodes CASSPGPGQGNYGYTF.

The chain carries TRBV18 and TRBJ2-7; D tentatively fits TRBD1 or TRBD2 (6 bases each). CDR3 size: 15 residues. V dropped 3 bases and J dropped 4 bases, with 16 bases sitting between them. Per germline, CDR1 KGHSH and CDR2 LQKENI. The CDR3 DNA sequence: TGTGCCAGCTCACCTTCGACAGGTCGGGGGTACGAGCAGTACTTC. Translating gives CASSPSTGRGYEQYF.

The gene calls are TRBV2 and TRBJ2-2; D is possibly TRBD1 (5 bases). The CDR3 length is 14 residues. The V end lost 9 bases, the J end lost 0 bases, and 11 bases lay between the germline ends. CDR1 is SNHLY, CDR2 FYNNEI, per germline. CDR3 protein: CASTGLSNTGELFF. The CDR3, as DNA: TGTGCCAGTACAGGTCTCTCGAACACCGGGGAGCTGTTTTTT.

The rearrangement uses TRBV4-3 and TRBJ2-5; 16 bases are shared with TRBD2. CDR3 length equals 17 residues. V was clipped by 3 bases and J by 1 base; unmatched bases: 2. Germline CDR1 is LGHNA and CDR2 is YSLEER. The chain's CDR3 is CASSQGLAGGTQETQYF. CDR3 nucleotides: TGCGCCAGCAGCCAGGGACTAGCGGGAGGGACCCAAGAGACCCAGTACTTC.

The V and J genes are TRBV30 and TRBJ1-2, with unresolved D. Germline CDR1 reads GTSNPN; CDR2 reads SVGIG (reference sequence). The CDR3 covers 13 residues. Trimming left V 2 bases short and J 3 bases short, with 10 bases between. CDR3 sequence (DNA): TGTGCCTGGAGTCTCAGAAGAGACTATGGCTACACCTTC. Its protein is CAWSLRRDYGYTF.

J is TRBJ2-7 and V is TRBV10-3, with D possibly called TRBD1 or TRBD2 (5 bases each). Looked up from germline, CDR1 is ENHRY and CDR2 is SYGVKD. Trimming removed 11 bases from V and 6 bases from J, with 17 bases in between. This CDR3 region has 12 residues. The CDR3 region is CAAGGLLGEQYF. In DNA form, the CDR3 reads TGTGCCGCTGGGGGTCTCCTCGGCGAGCAGTACTTC.

The chain joins TRBV19 to TRBJ2-1; TRBD2 agrees at 7 bases. The length of the CDR3 is 16 residues. Germline V gene lookup returns CDR1 LNHDA and CDR2 SQIVND (reference sequence). The J segment lost 1 base and the V segment lost 0 bases, leaving 3 bases of the junction unmatched. Here the CDR3 reads CASSIEGGGSYNEQFF. DNA for the CDR3: TGTGCCAGTAGTATAGAGGGCGGGGGTTCCTACAATGAGCAGTTCTTC.

The chain is built from TRBV12-5 and TRBJ1-2; tentatively, D is TRBD1 (5 bases). Germline assignment: CDR1 LGHNT and CDR2 FRNRAP. The V end was cut by 2 bases, the J end by 1 base, with 17 bases between. The CDR3 sequence is 17 residues long. The CDR3: CASGLRSDGGGNYGYTF. The CDR3 DNA reads TGTGCTAGTGGTTTGAGGTCCGACGGGGGAGGTAACTATGGCTACACCTTC.

This rearrangement joins TRBV6-5 to TRBJ1-1; D call uncertain. The V end was cut by 2 bases, the J end by 4 bases, with 17 bases between. Germline V lookup: CDR1 MNHEY, CDR2 SVGAGI. This CDR3 is 16 amino acids long. Here the CDR3 reads CASSYSSRGGLTEAFF. The CDR3, as DNA: TGTGCCAGCAGTTACAGCTCTCGGGGTGGGCTCACTGAAGCTTTCTTT.

The rearrangement uses TRBV5-3 and TRBJ2-5; 11 bases fit TRBD2. TRBV5-3 is an ORF; its function is uncertain. The CDR3 runs to 16 residues. The junction had 5 bases not matched to a gene; V was cut back by 3 bases and J by 1 base. The CDR3 is CARSSGTSGGQETQYF. CDR3 nucleotides: TGTGCCAGAAGCTCCGGAACTAGCGGGGGCCAAGAGACCCAGTACTTC.

Here the CDR3 reads CATPQRKVKETQYF. Written as DNA, the CDR3 is TGTGCCACTCCACAGCGAAAGGTTAAAGAGACCCAGTACTTC. The chain combines TRBV9 with TRBJ2-5, with unresolved D. This CDR3 region has 14 residues. Germline V CDR1 and CDR2: SGDLS, YYNGEE. V gave up 9 bases and J gave up 3 bases, with 18 bases separating them. Variable domain in full (rest from reference TRBV9 and TRBJ2-5): DSGVTQTPKHLITATGQRVTLRCSPRSGDLSVYWYQQSLDQGLQFLIQYYNGEERAKGNILERFSAQQFPDLHSELNLSSLELGDSALYFCATPQRKVKETQYFGPGTRLLVL.

The V call is TRBV19, the J call TRBJ1-4; perhaps TRBD1 as D (5 bases). This CDR3 comprises 13 residues. CDR1 is LNHDA, CDR2 SQIVND, per germline (reference sequence). V lost 11 bases, J lost 7 bases, and 17 bases lay in between. The CDR3 region has the DNA TGTGCCTCAAGAAGGGGAAACCTTGAAAAACTGTTTTTT. Protein sequence: CASRRGNLEKLFF.